The source of this T cell receptor (beta chain) is a study of cytomegalovirus exposure and HLA in healthy donors. Study results and caveats: Three CMV-associated chains proved CMV antigen-specific in vitro. In terms of immune exposure information, only CMV serostatus was available. Reported performance of the classifier showed diagnosis of cytomegalovirus status with high specificity and sensitivity.

PCR was performed using 60 Vbeta and 13 Jbeta primers. Authors' methods: In a later analysis, the count reached 76 million or so unique TCR beta chains, with approximately 10 million shared. Some clones are missing from TCRdb's copy, which holds only in-frame ones; the method was immunoSEQ multiplex PCR. Clone size and V and J calls were adopted from that table, with D and trimming inferred from the DNA. The top ten clones hold less than 9.5% of a sample with roughly 160,000 clones, roughly 75% of them seen once. Of note for this clone: Its matching antigen is unknown.

This sequence was found in a woman in her forties in good health and CMV-seropositive. The sample consisted of PBMCs.

The CDR3 DNA is TGTGCCAGCAGCAAGGACTGGTCCCATGCCAATGAGCAGTTCTTC. Translated: CASSKDWSHANEQFF. V usage is TRBV7-8 and J usage is TRBJ2-1; a possible D gene is TRBD2 (5 bases). Germline V gene sequence: CDR1 SGHVS, CDR2 FQNEAQ. The CDR3 totals 15 residues. Trimming stripped 5 bases from V and 6 bases from J, with 17 bases between.